This TCR beta chain originates from a study of STAT5B mutations in CD4+ large granular lymphocyte leukemia. In this sample, this clone turned up a few times. CDR1 and CDR2 from the germline V gene are SEHNR and FQNEAQ (reference sequence). V lost 2 bases to trimming and J lost 6 bases, with 7 bases between them. The CDR3 is 12 residues long. The method was immunoSEQ multiplex PCR; TCRdb's version includes in-frame clones alone and lacks a portion of them. The repertoire holds 31,000 or so clones, with about 88% as singletons. The origin of this receptor is a human donor in good health. The rearrangement joins TRBV7-9 to TRBJ1-2, with D hard to call. Specimen: CD4+ T cells from blood buffy coats. CDR3 amino acids: CASSLSPNGYTF. DNA of the CDR3: TGTGCCAGCAGCTTAAGTCCTAATGGCTACACCTTC.